The next 15 T cell receptor beta chains were all read from a single sample in a study of CD8+CD57+ T cells in acquired aplastic anemia. Genomic DNA provided the template from which TCR beta VDJ and CDR3 profiles were obtained. Using its own MiXCR run on the reads, TCRdb lists one record per CDR3 protein. The sample records about 220,000 distinct CDR3 sequences, 30% to 35% being singletons. What was sequenced was sorted CD4+, CD8+, or CD8+CD57+ T cells (not recorded which) from PBMCs. The receptors come from a human donor in good health, serving as a control.

The chain has TRBV2 and TRBJ1-6; TRBD1 matches 7 bases. The V segment lost 7 bases and the J segment 5 bases; nucleotides outside the gene matches: 5. Germline CDR1 and CDR2: SNHLY and FYNNEI. The CDR3 has 14 amino acids. This chain's CDR3 is CASKRDSDNSPLHF. CDR3 nucleotides: TGTGCCAGCAAAAGGGACAGCGATAATTCACCCCTCCACTTT.

The V gene is TRBV6-5, the J gene TRBJ2-1; no firm D call. V was pared by 2 bases and J by 10 bases, with 12 bases between. The V gene's germline CDR1 is MNHEY and CDR2 SVGAGI. The length of the CDR3 is 13 residues. CDR3 nucleotides: TGTGCCAGCAGTTACGGCCCTTCAGGAGAGCAGTTCTTC. As protein: CASSYGPSGEQFF.

As concerns this clonotype: A single base separates this from a much larger clone, so it may be a read error. This chain links TRBV24-1 with TRBJ2-2; TRBD2 matches 15 bases. The CDR3 has 21 amino acids. CDR1 is KGHDR and CDR2 is SFDVKD in the germline V gene. In DNA, the CDR3 is TGTGCCACCAGTGATATGTCGGGACTAGCGGGAGGACCACGAGGCACCGGGGGGCTGTTTTTT. Translation gives CATSDMSGLAGGPRGTGGLFF.

The sample holds many counts of this clonotype. The chain joins TRBV2 to TRBJ2-1; TRBD2 aligns across 9 bases. J gave up 2 bases and V 4 bases, and 3 bases lay outside the gene matches. In germline, CDR1 is SNHLY, CDR2 FYNNEI. The CDR3 runs 15 residues. CDR3 in DNA: TGTGCCAGCAGTGCCCTAGCGGGAACCTACAATGAGCAGTTCTTC. This sequence encodes CASSALAGTYNEQFF.

The rearrangement links TRBV15 to TRBJ1-2, with TRBD1 identical over 8 bases. CDR1 and CDR2 from the germline V gene are LNHNV and YYDKDF (reference sequence). There are 15 residues in the CDR3. The V gene end was trimmed by 2 bases and the J gene end by 2 bases; junction bases not matched to a gene: 4. Here the CDR3 DNA reads TGTGCCACCAGCAGAATGGGACAGGCGAACTATGGCTACACCTTC. Translated: CATSRMGQANYGYTF.

This rearrangement joins TRBV5-1 to TRBJ2-3; D is unclear. The CDR3 runs to 15 residues. Germline V gene lookup returns CDR1 SGHRS and CDR2 YFSETQ. V was cut by 4 bases and J by 0 bases, with 12 bases left in between. CDR3: CASSHRVPSTDTQYF. The CDR3 DNA is TGCGCCAGCAGCCATAGAGTACCTAGCACAGATACGCAGTATTTT. The entire variable domain, with the rest obtained from reference TRBV5-1 and TRBJ2-3, is as follows: KAGVTQTPRYLIKTRGQQVTLSCSPISGHRSVSWYQQTPGQGLQFLFEYFSETQRNKGNFPGRFSGRQFSNSRSEMNVSTLELGDSALYLCASSHRVPSTDTQYFGPGTRLTVL.

In the case of this clonotype: A much larger clone lies a single base off, so this may be a read error. The conserved phenylalanine or tryptophan is not found at the CDR3 terminus, so this likely reflects a read error. The chain couples TRBV7-9 to TRBJ2-1, with 9 bases identical to TRBD2. Germline CDR1 is SEHNR and CDR2 is FQNEAQ (reference sequence). The ends lost 6 bases at V and 9 bases at J; junction bases unmatched: 0. The CDR3 spans 11 residues. DNA for the CDR3: TGTGCCAGCAGGCGGGGGGGTGAGCAGTTCTCC. This sequence encodes CASRRGGEQFS.

This clonotype was recorded a few times. The V gene is TRBV30, the J gene TRBJ2-7; tentatively, D is TRBD2 (6 bases). V dropped 8 bases and J dropped 2 bases, with 22 bases sitting between them. CDR3 length: 15 residues. Germline CDR1 is GTSNPN and CDR2 is SVGIG (reference sequence). Here the CDR3 reads CARSSPLANAYEQYF. DNA for the CDR3: TGTGCCCGCAGTTCACCTCTAGCGAATGCCTACGAGCAGTACTTC.

Only one count was recorded for this clonotype. The chain carries TRBV10-2 and TRBJ2-1; TRBD2 aligns across 8 bases. The CDR3 consists of 14 residues. The germline V gene has CDR1 WSHSY and CDR2 SAAADI. Written as DNA, the CDR3 is TGCGGCGTACTAGCGGACCCGGAATACAATGAGCAGTTCTTC. Protein product: CGVLADPEYNEQFF.

V and J are TRBV11-2 and TRBJ2-3; 9 positions agree with TRBD1. Germline V CDR1 and CDR2: SGHAT, FQNNGV. CDR3 length equals 14 residues. DNA of the CDR3: TGTGCTAGAGATCCACAGGGGGCTGCGGATACGCAGTATTTT. It encodes CARDPQGAADTQYF.

This clonotype was seen at least ten times. The V gene is TRBV11-2, the J gene TRBJ1-6; TRBD1 matches 7 bases. Germline CDR1 and CDR2: SGHAT and FQNNGV. V trimming: 5 bases; J trimming: 6 bases; junction bases outside the gene matches: 7. The CDR3 is 15 residues long. The CDR3 coding sequence is TGTGCCAGCAGCCCTCAAACAGGGGCTAATTCACCCCTCCACTTT. Its protein product is CASSPQTGANSPLHF.

CDR3 DNA sequence: TGCAGCGTACGAATTGGGGGCGCTAACTATGGCTACACCTTC. Its protein is CSVRIGGANYGYTF. The chain couples TRBV29-1 to TRBJ1-2, with D perhaps TRBD1 (6 bases). Germline CDR1 and CDR2: SQVTM and ANQGSEA. The CDR3 length is 14 residues. Trimming took 6 bases from V and 0 from J, leaving 14 bases between them.

This clonotype came up a few times. The chain is built from TRBV2 and TRBJ2-1; possible D gene TRBD1, 6 bases. Per germline, CDR1 SNHLY and CDR2 FYNNEI. The CDR3 length is 11 residues. Trimming cost V 8 bases and J 15 bases, with 17 bases left between them. The CDR3 sequence: CASLKTGSWFF. CDR3 nucleotides: TGTGCCAGCCTCAAGACAGGATCGTGGTTCTTC.

The chain is built from TRBV29-1 and TRBJ2-1; possibly TRBD2 for D (7 bases). In germline, CDR1 is SQVTM, CDR2 ANQGSEA. The CDR3 spans 16 residues. The CDR3 DNA follows: TGCAGTGGGGGGGGCTCCCACCCTTCCTACTACAATGAGCAGTTCTTC. This encodes CSGGGSHPSYYNEQFF.

This clonotype was detected only a few times. The chain links TRBV4-1 to TRBJ2-7, with unresolved D. Between the trimmed V and J ends, which lost 2 bases and 4 bases, there was a span of 15 bases. From germline, CDR1 is MGHRA and CDR2 YSYEKL. This CDR3 comprises 15 residues. The CDR3 bases are TGCGCCAGCAGCCAACTTGTGTGGCCACCTTACGAGCAGTACTTC. Encoded protein: CASSQLVWPPYEQYF.